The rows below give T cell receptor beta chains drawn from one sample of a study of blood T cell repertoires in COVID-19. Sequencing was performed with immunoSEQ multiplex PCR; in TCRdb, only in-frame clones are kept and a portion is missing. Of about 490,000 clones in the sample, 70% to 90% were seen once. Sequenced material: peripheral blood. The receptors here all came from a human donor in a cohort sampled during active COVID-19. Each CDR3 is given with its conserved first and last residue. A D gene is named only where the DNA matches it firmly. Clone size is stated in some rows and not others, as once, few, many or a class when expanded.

cdr3_nt: TGTGCCAGTCGACAGGCTAACTATGGCTACACCTTC
cdr3_aa: CASRQANYGYTF
clone_size: .
v_call: TRBV6-5
d_call: .
j_call: TRBJ1-2

cdr3_nt: TGCGCCAGCAGCAACCTTGGAGGGAATGAGCAGTTCTTC
cdr3_aa: CASSNLGGNEQFF
clone_size: .
v_call: TRBV4-1
d_call: .
j_call: TRBJ2-1

cdr3_nt: TGTGCCAGCAGCCAAGATGGGACACAGATCATGAACACTGAAGCTTTCTTT
cdr3_aa: CASSQDGTQIMNTEAFF
clone_size: .
v_call: TRBV4-2
d_call: .
j_call: TRBJ1-1

cdr3_nt: TGTGCCAGCAGCTTAACATTTGCCAGGGGGCTTCATGGCTACACCTTC
cdr3_aa: CASSLTFARGLHGYTF
clone_size: many
v_call: TRBV7-3
d_call: TRBD1
j_call: TRBJ1-2

cdr3_nt: TGTGCCAGCAGTCCGCGTGCGAACTATAATTCACCCCTCCACTTT
cdr3_aa: CASSPRANYNSPLHF
clone_size: .
v_call: TRBV27
d_call: .
j_call: TRBJ1-6

cdr3_nt: TGTGCCAGCAATCCCGGGGGAAGCGGGGCCTACGAGCAGTACTTC
cdr3_aa: CASNPGGSGAYEQYF
clone_size: .
v_call: TRBV6-5
d_call: TRBD2
j_call: TRBJ2-7

cdr3_nt: TGTGCCAGTAGTCCTGGACCAGGGGGGACGACTGAAGCTTTCTTT
cdr3_aa: CASSPGPGGTTEAFF
clone_size: .
v_call: TRBV19
d_call: TRBD1
j_call: TRBJ1-1

cdr3_nt: TGTGCCAGCAGCTTGCTAGCGGGTAGCACAGATACGCAGTATTTT
cdr3_aa: CASSLLAGSTDTQYF
clone_size: .
v_call: TRBV5-5
d_call: TRBD2
j_call: TRBJ2-3

cdr3_nt: TGCGCCAGCAGCTCTAGTTCCGGGGTCACAGATACGCAGTATTTT
cdr3_aa: CASSSSSGVTDTQYF
clone_size: .
v_call: TRBV5-1
d_call: .
j_call: TRBJ2-3

cdr3_nt: TGCGCCAGCAGCCAAGAGGCGGGTACTAGCACAGATACGCAGTATTTT
cdr3_aa: CASSQEAGTSTDTQYF
clone_size: .
v_call: TRBV4-3
d_call: .
j_call: TRBJ2-3

cdr3_nt: TGTGCCAGCAGCTTGGTGGGAGCTAGGTCTAATTCACCCCTCCACTTT
cdr3_aa: CASSLVGARSNSPLHF
clone_size: .
v_call: TRBV5-6
d_call: .
j_call: TRBJ1-6

cdr3_nt: TGCGCCAGCAGCCGACTAGCGGGGACGGGGACCGGGGAGCTGTTTTTT
cdr3_aa: CASSRLAGTGTGELFF
clone_size: few
v_call: TRBV5-1
d_call: TRBD2
j_call: TRBJ2-2

cdr3_nt: TGTGCCAGCAGCTTGGCGGTTAACTATGGCTACACCTTC
cdr3_aa: CASSLAVNYGYTF
clone_size: .
v_call: TRBV5-4
d_call: .
j_call: TRBJ1-2

cdr3_nt: TGCGCCAGCAGCTTGACCAACAGGGGTGATGGCTACACCTTC
cdr3_aa: CASSLTNRGDGYTF
clone_size: .
v_call: TRBV5-1
d_call: TRBD1
j_call: TRBJ1-2

cdr3_nt: TGTGCCAGCAGTTTATTAAACAGGGGTGGAGAAAAACTGTTTTTT
cdr3_aa: CASSLLNRGGEKLFF
clone_size: .
v_call: TRBV27
d_call: TRBD1
j_call: TRBJ1-4

cdr3_nt: TGTGCCAGCGCTAGCGGGACTGAGTACGAGCAGTACTTC
cdr3_aa: CASASGTEYEQYF
clone_size: once
v_call: TRBV6-6
d_call: TRBD2
j_call: TRBJ2-7

cdr3_nt: TGCGCCAGCAGCCGTTTCGGACAGGGAGGACAAGAGACCCAGTACTTC
cdr3_aa: CASSRFGQGGQETQYF
clone_size: .
v_call: TRBV5-1
d_call: TRBD1
j_call: TRBJ2-5